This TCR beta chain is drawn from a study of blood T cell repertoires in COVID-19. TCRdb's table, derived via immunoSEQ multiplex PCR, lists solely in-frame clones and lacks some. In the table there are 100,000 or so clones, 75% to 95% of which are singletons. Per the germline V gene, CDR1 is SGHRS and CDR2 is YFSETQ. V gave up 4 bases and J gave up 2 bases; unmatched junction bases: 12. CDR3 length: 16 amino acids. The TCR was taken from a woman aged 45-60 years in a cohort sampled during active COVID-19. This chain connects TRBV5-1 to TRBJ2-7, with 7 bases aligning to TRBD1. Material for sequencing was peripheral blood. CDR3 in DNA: TGCGCCAGCAGCCTAAGACAGGGCCAGCGGCCCTACGAGCAGTACTTC. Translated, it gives CASSLRQGQRPYEQYF.